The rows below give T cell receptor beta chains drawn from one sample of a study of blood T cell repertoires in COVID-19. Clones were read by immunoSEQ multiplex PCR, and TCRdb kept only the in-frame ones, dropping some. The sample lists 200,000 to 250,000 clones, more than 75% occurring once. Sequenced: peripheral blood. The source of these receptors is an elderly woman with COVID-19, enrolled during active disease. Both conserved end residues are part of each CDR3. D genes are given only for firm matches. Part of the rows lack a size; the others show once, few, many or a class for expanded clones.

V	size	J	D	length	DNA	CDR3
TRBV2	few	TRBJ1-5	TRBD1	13	TGTGCCAGCAGAAGGGACAGGAATCAGCCCCAGCATTTT	CASRRDRNQPQHF
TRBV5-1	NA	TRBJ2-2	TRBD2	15	TGCGCCAGCAGCGTGACTAGCGGGAGCATCGGGGAGCTGTTTTTT	CASSVTSGSIGELFF
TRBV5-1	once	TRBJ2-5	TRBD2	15	TGCGCCAGCAGCTTGGGGAGCGGGGGGGAAGAGACCCAGTACTTC	CASSLGSGGEETQYF
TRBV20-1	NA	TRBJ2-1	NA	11	TGCAGTGCTAGAACTGACAATGAGCAGTTCTTC	CSARTDNEQFF
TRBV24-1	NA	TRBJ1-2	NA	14	TGTGCCACCAGTGATTTGCGAGGGTCGAACGGCTACACCTTC	CATSDLRGSNGYTF
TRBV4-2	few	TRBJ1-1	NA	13	TGTGCCAGCAGCCAAGATAGGCGCGGTGGGGCTTTCTTT	CASSQDRRGGAFF
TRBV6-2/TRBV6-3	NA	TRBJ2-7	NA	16	TGTGCCAGCAGTCCCTCCCGACAGGACCTCTCCTACGAGCAGTACTTC	CASSPSRQDLSYEQYF
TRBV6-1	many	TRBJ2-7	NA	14	TGTGCCAGCAGTGAACGGACAGCACTCTACGAGCAGTACTTC	CASSERTALYEQYF
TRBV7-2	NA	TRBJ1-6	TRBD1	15	TGTGCCAGCAGCTGGGGACAGGGGGTTGGGTCACCCCTCCACTTT	CASSWGQGVGSPLHF
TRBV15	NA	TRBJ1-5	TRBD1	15	TGTGCCACCAGCCCAGGACAGGGGGTAAACCAGCCCCAGCATTTT	CATSPGQGVNQPQHF
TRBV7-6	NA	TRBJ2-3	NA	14	TGTGCCAGCAGCTTAGGACAGTTTGGAGATACGCAGTATTTT	CASSLGQFGDTQYF
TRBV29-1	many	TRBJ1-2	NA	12	TGCAGGGCAGGGGTAAATAACTATGGCTACACCTTC	CRAGVNNYGYTF
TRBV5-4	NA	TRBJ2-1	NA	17	TGTGCCAGCAGCTATCAGGGGGGTTTGAAGAAGGGGAATGAGCAGTTCTTC	CASSYQGGLKKGNEQFF
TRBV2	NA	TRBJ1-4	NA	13	TGTGCCAGCACCGGAATGCGGAATGAAAAACTGTTTTTT	CASTGMRNEKLFF
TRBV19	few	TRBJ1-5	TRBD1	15	TGTGCCAGTATCCCCGGGGGGACAGGGCCCCAGCCCCAGCATTTT	CASIPGGTGPQPQHF
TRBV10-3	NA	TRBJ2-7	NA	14	TGTGCCATCAGTGAGGGGCCAGGGCCCTACGAGCAGTACTTC	CAISEGPGPYEQYF
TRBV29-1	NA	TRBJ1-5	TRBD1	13	TGCAGCGTCCGGGACAGGACTAATCAGCCCCAGCATTTT	CSVRDRTNQPQHF
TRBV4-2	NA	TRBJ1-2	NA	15	TGTGCCAGCAGCCCCGAAGGGGATCCGGACTATGGCTACACCTTC	CASSPEGDPDYGYTF
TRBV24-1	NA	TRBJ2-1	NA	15	TGTGCCACCAGTGATCCCCGGGACTTTTTAGATGAGCAGTTCTTC	CATSDPRDFLDEQFF
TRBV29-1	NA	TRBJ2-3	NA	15	TGCAGCGTTTCCGAGAGCCTCATCCGGGGGGATACGCAGTATTTT	CSVSESLIRGDTQYF
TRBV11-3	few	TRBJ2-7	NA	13	TGTGCCAGCAGCTTTACAGCCTCGGTTGAGCAGTACTTC	CASSFTASVEQYF
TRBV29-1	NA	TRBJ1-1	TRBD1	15	TGCAGCGTTTCCGTTCAGGGGGCCTTGAACACTGAAGCTTTCTTT	CSVSVQGALNTEAFF
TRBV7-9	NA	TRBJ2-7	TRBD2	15	TGTGCCAGCAGCTTGATAGCGGGAAAAGGCGGCGAGCAGTACTTC	CASSLIAGKGGEQYF
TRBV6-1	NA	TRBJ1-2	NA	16	TGTGCCAGCAGTGAAGCTTGGGGGAGGGTGTCTCACGGCTACACCTTC	CASSEAWGRVSHGYTF
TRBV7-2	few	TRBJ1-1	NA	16	TGTGCCAGCAGCTCCGAACCTCGGCGGCGTGGCACTGAAGCTTTCTTT	CASSSEPRRRGTEAFF
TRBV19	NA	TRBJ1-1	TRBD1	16	TGTGCCAGTAGTAGCCGGGACAGGGTCCTGAACACTGAAGCTTTCTTT	CASSSRDRVLNTEAFF
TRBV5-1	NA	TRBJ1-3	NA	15	TGCGCCAGCAGCCTCGAGGCCGCCCCTGGAAACACCATATATTTT	CASSLEAAPGNTIYF
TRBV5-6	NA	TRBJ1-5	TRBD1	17	TGTGCCAGCAGCTCTGCAACGACAGGGGGCCCTAGACAGCCCCAGCATTTT	CASSSATTGGPRQPQHF
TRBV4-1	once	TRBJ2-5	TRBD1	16	TGCGCCAGCAGCCAACTCGGGACAGGCCTTGAAGAGACCCAGTACTTC	CASSQLGTGLEETQYF
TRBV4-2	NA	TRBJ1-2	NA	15	TGTGCCAGCAGCCAGGAGGTGGTCCTTAACTATGGCTACACCTTC	CASSQEVVLNYGYTF
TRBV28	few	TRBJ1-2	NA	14	TGTGCCAGCAGGCAAGACCAGGGTTTTTATGGCTACACCTTC	CASRQDQGFYGYTF
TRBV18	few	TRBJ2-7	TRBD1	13	TGTGCCAGCTCCCCCGGGACAGGGGACGAGCAGTACTTC	CASSPGTGDEQYF
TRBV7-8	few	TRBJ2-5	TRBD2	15	TGTGCCAGCAGCTCGCCGGGACTACCGACGGAGACCCAGTACTTC	CASSSPGLPTETQYF
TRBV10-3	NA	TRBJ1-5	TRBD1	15	TGTGCCATCAGAGCGGGACAGGGGGATCATCAGCCCCAGCATTTT	CAIRAGQGDHQPQHF
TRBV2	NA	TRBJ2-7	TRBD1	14	TGTGCCAGCAGTGCCCTTACAGGGGGCTACGAGCAGTACTTC	CASSALTGGYEQYF
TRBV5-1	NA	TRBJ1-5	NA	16	TGCGCCAGCAGCTTGGGTCCGAATGTGGCCAATCAGCCCCAGCATTTT	CASSLGPNVANQPQHF
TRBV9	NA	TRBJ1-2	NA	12	TGTGCCAGCAGCCCCCAGGTTTATGGCTACACCTTC	CASSPQVYGYTF
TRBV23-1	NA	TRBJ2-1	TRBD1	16	TGCGCCAGCAGTCTCCCACGACAGGGGCCTGACAATGAGCAGTTCTTC	CASSLPRQGPDNEQFF
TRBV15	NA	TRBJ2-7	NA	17	TGTGCCACCAGCGGCCGGAGGTGGGGGCTTGGCCGGAGGGAGCAGTACTTC	CATSGRRWGLGRREQYF
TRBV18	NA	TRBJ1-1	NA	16	TGTGCCAGCTCACCACCGAGCATGAGAAGCTACACTGAAGCTTTCTTT	CASSPPSMRSYTEAFF
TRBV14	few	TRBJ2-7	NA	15	TGTGCCAGCAGCCAAGATCTCGGACTTTTCTACGAGCAGTACTTC	CASSQDLGLFYEQYF
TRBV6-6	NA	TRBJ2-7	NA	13	TGTGCCAGCAGTTCCCATGGCTGGTCGGAGCAGTACTTC	CASSSHGWSEQYF
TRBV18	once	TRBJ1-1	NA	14	TGTGCCAGCTCACCGGTCGGGGGTACCACTGAAGCTTTCTTT	CASSPVGGTTEAFF